This T cell receptor (beta chain) was obtained from a study of T cells in Graves' hyperthyroidism and ophthalmopathy. Amplified TCR beta CDR3 regions came from RNA transcripts. HTBI primers drove first-round RT-PCR of the TCR CDR3. TCRdb re-called the multiplex PCR reads through MiXCR, storing one row per CDR3 protein. The sample consists of hundreds of thousands of distinct CDR3 sequences, around 46% of them appearing once. Remarks on this clonotype: A much bigger clone sits one base away, suggesting this may be a read error.

Researchers defined stable Graves' hyperthyroidism as no ophthalmopathy progression within 18 months. Patients between 18 and 65 years old had hyperthyroidism, newly diagnosed and lasting under 2 months. Uncontrolled infection, other autoimmune disease, pregnancy and lactation each barred patients from inclusion. Diagnoses were established using clinical symptoms, serum thyroxine and TRAb, thyroid ultrasound and orbital computed tomography. The receptor's source is a young woman with Graves' hyperthyroidism. The source material was peripheral blood or thyroid tissue (not recorded which).

CDR3 loop: CASRQTGGQTEAFF. CDR3 DNA sequence: TGTGCCAGCAGACAGACAGGGGGCCAAACTGAAGCTTTCTTT. The rearrangement uses TRBV6-1 and TRBJ1-1, with 10 positions matching TRBD1. This CDR3 region has 14 residues. Unmatched junction bases numbered 6, after V lost 6 bases and J lost 5 bases. CDR1 is MNHNS, CDR2 SASEGT, per germline.